This T cell receptor (beta chain) was found in a study of T cells after somatic rescue of genetic block. Trimming stripped 6 bases from V and 0 bases from J, with 3 bases between. This CDR3 spans 12 amino acids. CDR1 and CDR2 from the germline V gene are SNHLY and FYNNEI. The method was immunoSEQ multiplex PCR; TCRdb's version includes in-frame clones alone and lacks a portion of them. The profile shows 85,000 to 90,000 clones, 85% to 90% of them singletons. The sequence was collected from a woman in her late teens or twenties. The chain employs TRBV2 and TRBJ2-1; D gene uncertain. The sequencing sample was made of peripheral blood mononuclear cells (PBMCs). The CDR3 DNA is TGTGCCAGCAGGGGCTCCTACAATGAGCAGTTCTTC. Protein sequence: CASRGSYNEQFF.